This paragraph covers one T cell receptor beta chain sequence. What it binds is unknown. Likely unrecorded immune exposures existed in these nominally healthy donors. These data come from a study of cytomegalovirus exposure and HLA in healthy donors. Study findings and constraints: A later analysis reported that several of the most significant clusters appeared to be linked to common viral pathogens, among them Epstein-Barr virus. A later analysis linked around 15,000 TCR beta sequences to HLA alleles at 0.05 false discovery rate.

The PCR was carried out with 60 Vbeta primers and 13 Jbeta primers. Libraries were prepared by immunoSEQ multiplex PCR; TCRdb keeps only in-frame clonotypes and omits some of them. The top ten hold under 2.5% of the sample, which has about 150,000 clones, 86% seen once. Sequenced material: PBMCs. This sequence originates from a woman aged 18-29 years in good health and CMV-seronegative.

CDR3 DNA sequence: TGCGCCAGCAGCTTCGGGGGTACCTACAATGAGCAGTTCTTC. It yields the protein CASSFGGTYNEQFF. The chain recombines TRBV5-1 with TRBJ2-1, with D tentatively TRBD2 (6 bases). CDR3 length: 14 residues. Germline CDR1 reads SGHRS; CDR2 reads YFSETQ. The ends were cut back, 2 bases at V and 2 bases at J, with 8 bases in the middle.